This T cell receptor (beta chain) was found in a study of CD8+ T cells in alopecia areata. Study-level background: It was oral tofacitinib, at 5 to 10 mg twice daily, that treated patients received. The study, taken as a whole, reports: Elevated clonality characterized lesional scalp relative to normal scalp, particularly in alopecia totalis/universalis.

This clone was counted only a few times. Its antigen is not identified. Germline CDR1 SGHTA, CDR2 FQGNSA. V was shortened by 4 bases and J by 0 bases, with 9 bases between the two germline ends. This CDR3 has 15 residues. Treatment noted: oral pan-JAK inhibitor, 5-10 mg twice daily. Extracted RNA was reverse transcribed, and the resulting cDNA served as sequencing template. TCRdb's copy holds only in-frame clones and misses some; the assay was immunoSEQ multiplex PCR. The table lists 150,000 to 200,000 clones, less than 65% of them singletons. Sequences were derived from CD4+ T cells sorted from blood, sampled at week 24, from a patient treated with tofacitinib. The TCR was taken from a human donor with alopecia areata. The chain uses TRBV7-2 and TRBJ2-2, with D unresolved. The CDR3 DNA sequence: TGTGCCAGCAGCTCCAGGAATACGAACACCGGGGAGCTGTTTTTT. Protein: CASSSRNTNTGELFF.